This TCR beta chain appears in the sequencing data of a study of CD8 T cells in ankylosing spondylitis. Points from the study as a whole: A TCR beta motif made of eight highly homologous variants seemed typical of ankylosing spondylitis blood.

This clonotype was seen more than once but under ten times. The antigen is undetermined. TCRdb re-called the 5' RACE reads with MiXCR, one entry per CDR3 protein. Of about 840,000 distinct CDR3 sequences in the sample, roughly 12% are singletons; the top ten hold less than 0.65%. Deletions cut 4 bases from V and 6 bases from J, with 16 bases between. The length of the CDR3 is 14 residues. Germline CDR1 is LGHNA and CDR2 is YNFKEQ. The chain has TRBV4-2 and TRBJ2-7; tentatively, D is TRBD2 (5 bases). This sequence was found in a male donor with ankylosing spondylitis. Specimen: blood, either unsorted or a sorted T cell fraction (not recorded which). In nucleotides, the CDR3 is TGTGCCAGCAGCCCAGGAGGACCTAGAGGCGAGCAGTACTTC. Amino acid sequence: CASSPGGPRGEQYF.